This T cell receptor beta chain emerged from a study of cytomegalovirus exposure and HLA in healthy donors. PCR involved 60 Vbeta and 13 Jbeta primers. The method was immunoSEQ multiplex PCR; TCRdb's version includes in-frame clones alone and lacks a portion of them. The table lists about 130,000 clones, over 75% of them singletons, with 5.5% to 7% in the top ten. J was trimmed by 4 bases and V by 4 bases; bases with no gene match: 4. This CDR3 spans 15 amino acids. Germline assignment: CDR1 SNHLY and CDR2 FYNNEI. The sequence came from a woman aged 40 to 50 in good health and CMV-seropositive. The chain links TRBV2 to TRBJ2-3, with TRBD1 matching 11 bases. The sample taken for sequencing was PBMCs. CDR3 sequence (DNA): TGTGCCAGCAGTGCAGGACAGGGGGCTTCAGATACGCAGTATTTT. Translating gives CASSAGQGASDTQYF.